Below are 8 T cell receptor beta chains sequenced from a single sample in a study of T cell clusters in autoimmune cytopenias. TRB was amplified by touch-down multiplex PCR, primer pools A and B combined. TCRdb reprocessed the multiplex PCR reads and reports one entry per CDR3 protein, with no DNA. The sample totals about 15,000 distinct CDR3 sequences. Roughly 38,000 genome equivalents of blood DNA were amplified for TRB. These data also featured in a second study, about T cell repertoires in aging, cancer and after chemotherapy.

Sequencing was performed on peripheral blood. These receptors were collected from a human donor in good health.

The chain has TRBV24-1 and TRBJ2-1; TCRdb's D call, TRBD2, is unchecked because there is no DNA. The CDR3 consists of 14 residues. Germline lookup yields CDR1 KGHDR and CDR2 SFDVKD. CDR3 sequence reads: CATAPTSDHNEQFF.

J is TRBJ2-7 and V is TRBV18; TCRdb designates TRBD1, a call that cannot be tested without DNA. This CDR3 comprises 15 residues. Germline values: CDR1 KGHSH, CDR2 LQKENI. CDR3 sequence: CASSPGTLSSYEQYF.

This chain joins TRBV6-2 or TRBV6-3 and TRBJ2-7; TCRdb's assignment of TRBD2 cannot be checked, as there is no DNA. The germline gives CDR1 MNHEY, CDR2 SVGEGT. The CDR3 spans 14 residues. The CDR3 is CASTAGLAVYEQYF.

CDR3: CAWSSGGGNTIYF. The V call is TRBV30, the J call TRBJ1-3. The CDR3 loop spans 13 amino acids. The V gene's germline CDR1 is GTSNPN and CDR2 SVGIG (reference sequence). The complete variable domain, with remaining parts taken from reference TRBV30 and TRBJ1-3, reads SQTIHQWPATLVQPVGSPLSLECTVEGTSNPNLYWYRQAAGRGLQLLFYSVGIGQISSEVPQNLSASRPQDRQFILSSKKLLLSDSGFYLCAWSSGGGNTIYFGEGSWLTVV.

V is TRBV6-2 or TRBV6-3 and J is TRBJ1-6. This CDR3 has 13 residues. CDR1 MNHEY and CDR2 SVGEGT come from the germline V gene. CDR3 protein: CASRTDLRSPLHF.

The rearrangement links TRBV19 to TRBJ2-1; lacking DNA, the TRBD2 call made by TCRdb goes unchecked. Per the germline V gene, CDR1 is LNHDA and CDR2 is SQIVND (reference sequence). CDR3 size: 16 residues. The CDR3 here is CASMDGGAGSGNEQFF.

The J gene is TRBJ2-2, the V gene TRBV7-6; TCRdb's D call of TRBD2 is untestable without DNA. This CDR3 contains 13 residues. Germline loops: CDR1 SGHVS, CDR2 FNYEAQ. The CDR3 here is CASSFSGAGELFF.

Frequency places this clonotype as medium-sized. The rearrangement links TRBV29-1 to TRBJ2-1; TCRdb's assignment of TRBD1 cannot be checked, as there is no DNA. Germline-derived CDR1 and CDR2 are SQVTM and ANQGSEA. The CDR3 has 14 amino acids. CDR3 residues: CSAVPGGVYNEQFF.